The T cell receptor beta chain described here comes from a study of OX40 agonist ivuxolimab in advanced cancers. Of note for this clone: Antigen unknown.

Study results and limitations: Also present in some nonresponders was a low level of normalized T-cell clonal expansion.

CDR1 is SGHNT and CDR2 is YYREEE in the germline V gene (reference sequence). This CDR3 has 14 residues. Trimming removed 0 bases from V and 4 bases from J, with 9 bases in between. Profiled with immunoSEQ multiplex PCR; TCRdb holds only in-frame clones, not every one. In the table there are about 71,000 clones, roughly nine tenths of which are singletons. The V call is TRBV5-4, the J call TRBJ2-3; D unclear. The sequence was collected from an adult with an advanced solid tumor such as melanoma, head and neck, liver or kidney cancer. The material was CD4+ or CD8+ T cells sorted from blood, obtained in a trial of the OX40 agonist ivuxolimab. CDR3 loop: CASSLAVGADTQYF. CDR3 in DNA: TGTGCCAGCAGCTTGGCCGTCGGTGCAGATACGCAGTATTTT.